This T cell receptor (beta chain) comes out of a study of blood T cell repertoires in COVID-19 (dated by TCRdb to about 2020). Looking at the study overall: Collaborator samples came from the United States, Italy and Spain and covered acute and convalescent phases of COVID-19. The prospective study material was composed of cDNA or gDNA derived from T cells, B-cell-depleted T cells, or PBMCs. The dataset comprised deeply sampled blood TCRbeta repertoires from subjects exposed to, actively infected with, or recovered from COVID-19. A freely available public database, intended as a resource for researchers studying the immune response to SARS-CoV-2, is where the repertoires were released. The samples were drawn from two sources: the first 160 participants of the ongoing ImmuneRACE study, and 1,200 or so subjects contributed by 6 global collaborators. Nearly every sample came with metadata listing a de-identified subject ID, COVID-19 status, age in years and sex. Where available, HLA class I and class II types were obtained from metadata supplied by the sample provider rather than from assay-based typing.

TCRbeta CDR3 regions were amplified from genomic DNA using the immunoSEQ Assay, a bias-controlled multiplex PCR. The authors' analysis ran thus. Nucleated cell counts per sample were estimated from amplification of reference gene primers within the assay. Sequence reads were collapsed and filtered to measure the absolute abundance of every unique TCRbeta CDR3 rearrangement. For each sample, productive Simpson clonality was calculated as the square root of Simpson's diversity index across productive rearrangements. TCRdb limited this immuneACCESS table to in-frame rearrangements with V and J called. A share of clones is missing; checked studies link under half to unresolved V genes, and the rest is unexplained. For V, J and clone size, that table is used; D and trimming come from the DNA. The sample has about 110,000 clones on record, approximately 86% of them singletons. Approximately 4.7% of the sample lies in the top ten.

Of note for this clone: There is no known antigen for this receptor. Per-base quality was not reported, and no clone a single base away is much larger than it.

Summary of the overall study and its limitations: How much clinical and demographic metadata was included differed by source and by participant, and the metadata was provided uncurated.

Deletion took 1 base off V and 7 bases off J, with a span of 7 bases between the germline ends. From cysteine to phenylalanine, the CDR3 is 12 amino acids long. The only DNA kept is the CDR3, 36 bases in frame from the first base. In the germline V gene, CDR1 corresponds to SGHAT and CDR2 to FQNNGV. Collaborating institutions collected whole blood in K2EDTA tubes following their own protocols. For TCRbeta analysis, collaborator samples were shipped as frozen whole blood, as isolated PBMCs, or as DNA extracted from either sample type. Recombination connected TRBV11-2 to TRBJ1-1; a confident D gene designation cannot be given. Material: peripheral blood. The clonotype comes from a man aged 35 to 55 with acute or convalescent COVID-19. DNA sequence: TGTGCCAGCAGCTTAGCGGGTAGTGAAGCTTTCTTT. Protein translation: CASSLAGSEAFF.